Following are 32 T cell receptor beta chains from one sample sequenced in a study of cytomegalovirus exposure and HLA in healthy donors. TCRdb's table, derived via immunoSEQ multiplex PCR, lists solely in-frame clones and lacks some. The top ten clones hold 15% to 20% of a sample with around 190,000 clones, around 84% of them seen once. Sequenced sample: PBMCs. All receptors derive from a man younger than 35 in good health and CMV-seropositive.

The chain is built from TRBV11-2 and TRBJ2-3; tentatively, D is TRBD2 (5 bases). V gave up 6 bases and J gave up 9 bases, with 13 bases separating them. The CDR3 consists of 12 residues. Germline V gene lookup returns CDR1 SGHAT and CDR2 FQNNGV. The CDR3 loop reads CASRVEGDTQYF. The DNA for the CDR3 is TGTGCCAGCAGGGTAGAGGGTGACACGCAGTATTTT.

With regard to this clone: The CDR3 carries no conserved terminal phenylalanine or tryptophan, so it likely arises from a read error. The DNA is left out, because the CDR3 cannot be placed on it with certainty; the CDR3 is given as TCRdb lists it. J is TRBJ1-1 and V is TRBV28. Including both end residues, the CDR3 is 13 amino acids long. Germline CDR1 MDHEN, CDR2 SYDVKM. CDR3 in amino acids: CASRPPGGGTILL.

The chain recombines TRBV10-2 with TRBJ1-4; tentatively, D is TRBD1 (5 bases). Trimming took 0 bases from V and 7 from J, leaving 15 bases between them. Germline V CDR1 and CDR2: WSHSY, SAAADI. This CDR3 is built from 16 residues. The CDR3 sequence: CASSESDGGYSEKLFF. The CDR3 DNA reads TGCGCCAGCAGTGAGTCGGACGGGGGTTATAGTGAAAAACTGTTTTTT.

The chain links TRBV30 to TRBJ2-3; D may be TRBD1 (6 bases). V lost 0 bases to trimming and J lost 5 bases, with 6 bases between them. The CDR3 loop spans 12 amino acids. CDR1 is GTSNPN and CDR2 is SVGIG in the germline V gene (reference sequence). Written as DNA, the CDR3 is TGTGCCTGGAGTGTACAGGGAGATACGCAGTATTTT. It is translated as CAWSVQGDTQYF. Drawing the rest from reference TRBV30 and TRBJ2-3, the complete variable domain is SQTIHQWPATLVQPVGSPLSLECTVEGTSNPNLYWYRQAAGRGLQLLFYSVGIGQISSEVPQNLSASRPQDRQFILSSKKLLLSDSGFYLCAWSVQGDTQYFGPGTRLTVL.

This chain uses TRBV27 with TRBJ1-4; no clear D gene. The CDR3 sequence is 12 residues long. CDR1 MNHEY and CDR2 SMNVEV come from the germline V gene (reference sequence). The V end was cut by 11 bases, the J end by 5 bases, with 12 bases between. CDR3 DNA sequence: TGTGCCGCCCAGGTCGTGAATGAAAAACTGTTTTTT. Translated, it gives CAAQVVNEKLFF.

J is TRBJ1-2 and V is TRBV6-6; 9 bases match TRBD1. Germline-derived CDR1 and CDR2 are MNHNY and SVGAGI (reference sequence). The CDR3 is made up of 16 amino acids. V trimming: 2 bases; J trimming: 1 base; junction bases outside the gene matches: 5. Here the CDR3 DNA reads TGTGCCAGCAGTTACCTCGGACAGGGGTTTAACTATGGCTACACCTTC. It yields the protein CASSYLGQGFNYGYTF.

The count of this clone is one. The chain employs TRBV4-2 and TRBJ1-2; TRBD1 agrees at 7 bases. Germline V CDR1 and CDR2: LGHNA, YNFKEQ. The CDR3 is 13 residues long. The junction had 4 bases not matched to a gene; V was cut back by 1 base and J by 8 bases. The CDR3 sequence is CASSQGQGDGYTF. In DNA form, the CDR3 reads TGTGCCAGCAGCCAAGGACAGGGAGACGGCTACACCTTC.

This chain joins TRBV4-1 and TRBJ1-2; TRBD1 matches at 10 bases. Germline V gene sequence: CDR1 MGHRA, CDR2 YSYEKL. This CDR3 region has 18 residues. V shed 4 bases, J shed 7 bases, and the junction held 18 bases outside the gene matches. The CDR3 here is CASSRFIGTGDPSTGYTF. In nucleotides, the CDR3 is TGCGCCAGCAGCCGTTTTATTGGGACAGGGGACCCCTCGACTGGCTACACCTTC.

This clone came up once. The V call is TRBV6-1, the J call TRBJ2-6; D is ambiguous. Trimming cost V 2 bases and J 0 bases, with 11 bases left between them. The CDR3 contains 17 residues. The V gene's germline CDR1 is MNHNS and CDR2 SASEGT. This CDR3 reads CASSERRGFSGANVLTF. CDR3 nucleotides: TGTGCCAGCAGTGAAAGGCGCGGTTTCTCTGGGGCCAACGTCCTGACTTTC.

The rearrangement uses TRBV9 and TRBJ1-1, with a tentative D call TRBD1 (6 bases). CDR1 and CDR2 from the germline V gene are SGDLS and YYNGEE. The CDR3 covers 13 residues. Trimming took 3 bases from V and 4 from J, leaving 10 bases between them. The CDR3 spells CASSETGTTEAFF. CDR3 bases: TGTGCCAGCAGCGAAACAGGGACCACTGAAGCTTTCTTT.

CDR3 DNA: TGCGCCAGCAGCCAAGCCGCGGGATTTGGTGAAAAACTGTTTTTT. Translated, it gives CASSQAAGFGEKLFF. The chain links TRBV4-1 to TRBJ1-4, with D unclear. Trimming removed 1 base from V and 7 bases from J, with 13 bases in between. Germline V gives CDR1 MGHRA, CDR2 YSYEKL. The CDR3 totals 15 residues.

V is TRBV30 and J is TRBJ2-7; 10 nucleotides match TRBD1. V was pared by 5 bases and J by 0 bases, with 4 bases of the junction left unmatched. This CDR3 has 14 amino acids. Germline CDR1 GTSNPN, CDR2 SVGIG (reference sequence). CDR3 nucleotides: TGTGCCTGGGGGACAGGGGTGACCTCCTACGAGCAGTACTTC. It codes for CAWGTGVTSYEQYF.

The chain combines TRBV7-9 with TRBJ2-2; 14 nucleotides match TRBD2. The germline CDR1 and CDR2 sequences are SEHNR and FQNEAQ (reference sequence). This CDR3 spans 16 amino acids. V lost 5 bases, J lost 6 bases, and 5 bases stayed unmatched. The CDR3 sequence: CASSTTTSGGAGELFF. In DNA, the CDR3 is TGTGCCAGCAGCACAACGACTAGCGGGGGGGCCGGGGAGCTGTTTTTT.

This sequence joins TRBV11-2 and TRBJ2-5; 8 bases line up with TRBD2. Germline V gives CDR1 SGHAT, CDR2 FQNNGV. This CDR3 contains 15 residues. The junction had 5 bases not matched to a gene; V was cut back by 5 bases and J by 0 bases. CDR3 loop: CASSHILADQETQYF. CDR3 DNA sequence: TGTGCCAGCAGCCATATACTAGCGGACCAAGAGACCCAGTACTTC.

J is TRBJ2-7 and V is TRBV10-2; the D gene is possibly TRBD2 (5 bases). The germline V gene has CDR1 WSHSY and CDR2 SAAADI. Trimming left V 7 bases short and J 5 bases short, with 12 bases between. This CDR3 contains 12 residues. CDR3 coding DNA: TGCGCCAGCACGGAGGAAGGCGACGAGCAGTACTTC. This encodes CASTEEGDEQYF.

The chain combines TRBV4-2 with TRBJ1-1; 7 bases fit TRBD1. CDR1 and CDR2 from the germline V gene are LGHNA and YNFKEQ. This CDR3 has 14 residues. V shed 1 base and J 4 bases; nucleotides not matched to a gene: 3. CDR3 residues: CASSQVDRATEAFF. CDR3 nucleotides: TGTGCCAGCAGCCAAGTAGACAGGGCCACTGAAGCTTTCTTT.

The CDR3 DNA sequence: TGTGCCAGTAGTATAGGTACAGGGGCCGGGAACACTGAAGCTTTCTTT. Protein product: CASSIGTGAGNTEAFF. The chain joins TRBV19 to TRBJ1-1, with 7 bases lining up with TRBD1. Unmatched junction bases numbered 6, after V lost 1 base and J lost 1 base. The CDR3 length is 16 residues. CDR1 is LNHDA, CDR2 SQIVND, per germline (reference sequence).

This chain uses TRBV7-2 with TRBJ2-5; D may be TRBD2 (6 bases). This CDR3 contains 13 residues. In germline, CDR1 is SGHTA, CDR2 FQGNSA. Trimming pared 2 bases from V and 5 bases from J, leaving 9 bases between. The CDR3 bases are TGTGCCAGCAGCTTATGGAGGGCTGAGACCCAGTACTTC. Translated: CASSLWRAETQYF.

V and J are TRBV7-2 and TRBJ2-1; D uncertain. V gave up 2 bases and J gave up 0 bases, with 5 bases separating them. There are 14 residues in the CDR3. Germline V gene data show CDR1 as SGHTA and CDR2 as FQGNSA. The CDR3 nucleotides read TGTGCCAGCAGCTTACCTAGCTCCTACAATGAGCAGTTCTTC. This gives the protein CASSLPSSYNEQFF.

About this clone itself: An end of the junction differs from the germline gene, which may be a read error. The chain uses TRBV6-1 and TRBJ2-7; tentative D call: TRBD2 (7 bases). This CDR3 is 11 amino acids long. Per the germline V gene, CDR1 is MNHNS and CDR2 is SASEGT. CDR3 nucleotide sequence: TGTGCCAGCAGTGAAGGTCCCGGGGGGCACTTC. This gives the protein CASSEGPGGHF.

The chain combines TRBV29-1 with TRBJ2-7; TRBD1 agrees at 7 bases. Germline CDR1 reads SQVTM; CDR2 reads ANQGSEA. The trim removed 2 bases at V and 2 bases at J, leaving 9 bases unmatched. The CDR3 is made up of 15 amino acids. The chain's CDR3 is CSVEPMDRQAYEQYF. The CDR3 nucleotides are TGCAGCGTTGAACCCATGGACAGGCAAGCCTACGAGCAGTACTTC.

The rearrangement joins TRBV30 to TRBJ1-6; 7 nucleotides agree with TRBD1. This CDR3 has 14 residues. Germline trimming cut 3 bases from V and 10 bases from J; bases unmatched to any gene: 9. Germline V gene sequence: CDR1 GTSNPN, CDR2 SVGIG (reference sequence). The CDR3 loop reads CAWRSQGVGSPLHF. CDR3 coding DNA: TGTGCCTGGAGATCCCAGGGGGTTGGCTCACCCCTCCACTTT.

The gene calls are TRBV28 and TRBJ1-2; 9 nucleotides line up with TRBD1. Per the germline V gene, CDR1 is MDHEN and CDR2 is SYDVKM. Unmatched junction bases numbered 18, after V lost 7 bases and J lost 6 bases. This CDR3 is 17 amino acids long. CDR3 region: CASTLRGDRVVYDGYTF. The CDR3 region has the DNA TGTGCCAGCACCCTACGCGGGGACAGGGTTGTCTATGATGGCTACACCTTC.

Only a few counts were recorded for this clone. The CDR3 bases are TGTGCCAGCAGAGGACAGGGTTACGAGCAGTACTTC. Its translation: CASRGQGYEQYF. V gene TRBV2 combines with J gene TRBJ2-7; TRBD1 agrees at 8 bases. Germline values: CDR1 SNHLY, CDR2 FYNNEI. This CDR3 has 12 residues. V dropped 6 bases and J dropped 4; count of bases not matched to a gene: 2.

The V call is TRBV5-8, the J call TRBJ1-1; tentative D call: TRBD1 (6 bases). From germline, CDR1 is SGHTS and CDR2 YDEGEE. Trimming shortened V by 5 bases and J by 4 bases, and 18 bases separated the two germline ends. CDR3 length: 15 amino acids. The CDR3 protein is CASRKYRALSTEAFF. CDR3 sequence (DNA): TGTGCCAGCAGGAAATACAGGGCCCTTAGCACTGAAGCTTTCTTT.

The V gene is TRBV7-2, the J gene TRBJ2-1; 16 positions match TRBD2. The CDR3 has 18 amino acids. Germline V gene lookup returns CDR1 SGHTA and CDR2 FQGNSA. J was trimmed by 6 bases and V by 5 bases; bases with no gene match: 10. The CDR3 DNA is TGTGCCAGCAGCCCGAAGTTGGGACTAGCGGGAGGGTCCAATGAGCAGTTCTTC. It is translated as CASSPKLGLAGGSNEQFF.

This clone was seen a handful of times. This chain links TRBV2 with TRBJ2-1; a weak D match, TRBD2 (6 bases). V lost 2 bases to trimming and J lost 12 bases, with 11 bases between them. Germline V lookup: CDR1 SNHLY, CDR2 FYNNEI. The CDR3 spans 12 residues. This CDR3 reads CASSERPAGQFF. The CDR3 region has the DNA TGTGCCAGCAGTGAACGGCCAGCGGGGCAGTTCTTC.

The chain carries TRBV9 and TRBJ2-7; perhaps TRBD2 as D (6 bases). Germline CDR1 is SGDLS and CDR2 is YYNGEE. The CDR3 sequence is 16 residues long. Trimming took 0 bases from V and 1 from J, leaving 14 bases between them. The CDR3 DNA is TGTGCCAGCAGCGTAGGTCCTAGCGAAAATTCCTACGAGCAGTACTTC. This translates into CASSVGPSENSYEQYF.

This chain connects TRBV4-1 to TRBJ2-2; maybe TRBD2 (6 bases). This CDR3 comprises 15 residues. Germline CDR1 MGHRA, CDR2 YSYEKL. The V and J ends lost 1 base and 3 bases respectively, with 9 bases between them. The CDR3 region has the DNA TGCGCCAGCAGCCAAGTCGGCGGGGACACCGGGGAGCTGTTTTTT. Translating gives CASSQVGGDTGELFF.

This clone was recorded once. The J gene is TRBJ2-7, the V gene TRBV21-1; the DNA was not used to check the table's D call, TRBD1. TRBV21-1 is recorded as a pseudogene. The CDR3 is 15 amino acids. CDR3 in amino acids: CASSDSGQRAREQYF. In DNA, the CDR3 is TGTGCCAGCAGCGACTCCGGACAGAGAGCTCGGGAGCAGTACTTC.

The genes are TRBV25-1 and TRBJ2-5; the match to TRBD1 covers 9 bases. The CDR3 runs to 15 residues. J lost 7 bases, V lost 3 bases, and 9 bases had no gene match. Germline values: CDR1 MGHDK, CDR2 SYGVNS. The CDR3 region has the DNA TGTGCCAGCAGTGAGACCGGGACAGGGATGGGGACCCAGTACTTC. As protein: CASSETGTGMGTQYF.

This clone was seen a few times. The chain couples TRBV28 to TRBJ1-5; 7 nucleotides match TRBD1. The V segment lost 3 bases and the J segment 4 bases; nucleotides outside the gene matches: 9. CDR3 length: 16 amino acids. Germline V lookup: CDR1 MDHEN, CDR2 SYDVKM. Here the CDR3 reads CASSFLEGALNQPQHF. The CDR3 DNA follows: TGTGCCAGCAGTTTCCTTGAGGGGGCGCTGAATCAGCCCCAGCATTTT.